The clone carrying this T cell receptor (beta chain) has a count of ten or more. In TCRdb, the RACE reads were re-called with MiXCR into one record per CDR3 protein. The sample records more than 90,000 distinct CDR3 sequences, over 9.5% being singletons. Per the germline V gene, CDR1 is WNHNN and CDR2 is SYGVQD (reference sequence). The CDR3 runs 12 residues. The V and J ends lost 3 bases and 8 bases respectively, with 11 bases between them. This sample's time point: patch test 2, 6 weeks after DPC sensitization. Described treatment: therapeutic diphenylcyclopropenone sensitization with weekly scalp DPC. The data belong to a study of human T cells and chemical hapten exposure. Study at large: Cases of alopecia areata, totalis or universalis occurred in a predominantly female patient group.

This chain uses TRBV10-1 with TRBJ2-7, with D possibly matching TRBD1 (6 bases). Here the sequenced sample was whole blood, taken in connection with sensitization to the hapten diphenylcyclopropenone (DPC). The sequence came from a woman between 35 and 50 years old with alopecia areata. Some clones in this sample may be carry-over from other donors' samples. CDR3 in amino acids: CASSDPQGKQYF. The CDR3 DNA sequence: TGCGCCAGCAGTGATCCTCAGGGGAAGCAGTACTTC.